Listed below are T cell receptor beta chains from one sample, sequenced in a study of T cell responses to AZD1222 COVID-19 vaccine. The data were produced by immunoSEQ multiplex PCR, yet TCRdb's version contains in-frame clones alone and is incomplete. The sample lists tens of thousands of clones; about 88% were seen once. Sample: peripheral blood, taken 28 days after the second AZD1222 dose. The receptors shown here come from an adult who received the AZD1222 COVID-19 vaccine. CDR3s include the opening cysteine and the closing phenylalanine or tryptophan. D genes are given only for firm matches. For some rows the clone size is stated as once, few or many, or as a class when expanded; others skip it.

clone size: NA; D gene: NA; V gene: TRBV4-2; J gene: TRBJ2-7; CDR3 protein: CASSQGGHGAYEQYF; CDR3 DNA: TGTGCCAGCAGCCAAGGGGGCCACGGGGCCTACGAGCAGTACTTC
clone size: NA; D gene: TRBD2; V gene: TRBV7-8; J gene: TRBJ2-5; CDR3 protein: CASSNYRGLAGVKTQYF; CDR3 DNA: TGTGCCAGCAGCAACTATCGAGGACTAGCGGGAGTAAAGACCCAGTACTTC
clone size: NA; D gene: NA; V gene: TRBV7-9; J gene: TRBJ1-6; CDR3 protein: CASSLEADSPLHF; CDR3 DNA: TGTGCCAGCAGCCTCGAGGCGGATTCACCCCTCCACTTT
clone size: few; D gene: NA; V gene: TRBV7-9; J gene: TRBJ2-1; CDR3 protein: CASSLAGASYNEQFF; CDR3 DNA: TGTGCCAGCAGCTTAGCGGGAGCGTCTTACAATGAGCAGTTCTTC
clone size: NA; D gene: TRBD2; V gene: TRBV5-4; J gene: TRBJ2-3; CDR3 protein: CASSRTSGGAADTQYF; CDR3 DNA: TGTGCCAGCAGCCGAACTAGCGGGGGGGCAGCAGATACGCAGTATTTT
clone size: NA; D gene: NA; V gene: TRBV2; J gene: TRBJ2-2; CDR3 protein: CASTEGRPNTGELFF; CDR3 DNA: TGTGCCAGCACCGAGGGCAGGCCTAACACCGGGGAGCTGTTTTTT
clone size: NA; D gene: NA; V gene: TRBV6-5; J gene: TRBJ1-3; CDR3 protein: CASRSGSSSGNTIYF; CDR3 DNA: TGTGCCAGCAGGTCAGGTTCTAGCTCTGGAAACACCATATATTTT
clone size: NA; D gene: NA; V gene: TRBV7-8; J gene: TRBJ2-2; CDR3 protein: CASSYRENTGELFF; CDR3 DNA: TGTGCCAGCAGCTACAGGGAAAACACCGGGGAGCTGTTTTTT
clone size: NA; D gene: NA; V gene: TRBV20-1; J gene: TRBJ1-2; CDR3 protein: CSASSAQGTNPDYGYTF; CDR3 DNA: TGCAGTGCTAGTAGCGCCCAGGGGACCAACCCGGACTATGGCTACACCTTC
clone size: NA; D gene: NA; V gene: TRBV5-1; J gene: TRBJ2-5; CDR3 protein: CASSFGIAAGQETQYF; CDR3 DNA: TGCGCCAGCAGCTTTGGAATAGCCGCGGGGCAAGAGACCCAGTACTTC
clone size: few; D gene: TRBD1; V gene: TRBV6-2/TRBV6-3; J gene: TRBJ1-6; CDR3 protein: CASSQGQGGSPLHF; CDR3 DNA: TGTGCCAGCAGCCAGGGACAGGGAGGGTCCCCCCTCCACTTT
clone size: NA; D gene: NA; V gene: TRBV5-8; J gene: TRBJ1-5; CDR3 protein: CASRLEEGRLPQHF; CDR3 DNA: TGTGCCAGCAGGTTGGAGGAGGGCAGGCTGCCCCAGCATTTT
clone size: NA; D gene: NA; V gene: TRBV19; J gene: TRBJ2-1; CDR3 protein: CASSYYQSSYNEQFF; CDR3 DNA: TGTGCCAGTAGTTACTATCAAAGCTCCTACAATGAGCAGTTCTTC
clone size: NA; D gene: NA; V gene: TRBV30; J gene: TRBJ2-2; CDR3 protein: CAWSASSGELFF; CDR3 DNA: TGTGCCTGGAGCGCTAGCTCCGGGGAGCTGTTTTTT
clone size: NA; D gene: TRBD2; V gene: TRBV6-6; J gene: TRBJ2-3; CDR3 protein: CASSPRTSGGISTDTQYF; CDR3 DNA: TGTGCCAGCAGTCCCAGGACTAGCGGGGGGATAAGCACAGATACGCAGTATTTT
clone size: NA; D gene: TRBD1; V gene: TRBV11-2; J gene: TRBJ2-5; CDR3 protein: CASSPTLGTVQETQYF; CDR3 DNA: TGTGCCAGCAGCCCGACCCTCGGGACAGTACAAGAGACCCAGTACTTC
clone size: NA; D gene: NA; V gene: TRBV10-1; J gene: TRBJ1-1; CDR3 protein: CASSPLPSGTAFF; CDR3 DNA: TGCGCCAGCAGTCCTCTTCCCAGTGGCACAGCTTTCTTT
clone size: NA; D gene: NA; V gene: TRBV3-1/TRBV3-2; J gene: TRBJ1-2; CDR3 protein: CASSLLGTDYGYTF; CDR3 DNA: TGTGCCAGCAGCCTTTTAGGGACGGACTATGGCTACACCTTC
clone size: NA; D gene: NA; V gene: TRBV30; J gene: TRBJ2-1; CDR3 protein: CAWTRAHEQFF; CDR3 DNA: TGTGCCTGGACCAGGGCTCATGAGCAGTTCTTC
clone size: once; D gene: NA; V gene: TRBV7-2; J gene: TRBJ2-7; CDR3 protein: CASSLARTPYSF; CDR3 DNA: TGTGCCAGCAGCCTTGCTAGAACCCCCTATTCCTTC
clone size: once; D gene: NA; V gene: TRBV12-3/TRBV12-4; J gene: TRBJ2-3; CDR3 protein: CASKPGHTGQYF; CDR3 DNA: TGTGCCAGCAAGCCGGGACACACAGGACAGTATTTT
clone size: NA; D gene: TRBD2; V gene: TRBV5-4; J gene: TRBJ2-2; CDR3 protein: CASSAPAAAGINTGELFF; CDR3 DNA: TGTGCCAGCAGCGCCCCAGCAGCAGCGGGGATAAACACCGGGGAGCTGTTTTTT
clone size: NA; D gene: NA; V gene: TRBV30; J gene: TRBJ1-3; CDR3 protein: CAWSRPGTGSGNTIYF; CDR3 DNA: TGTGCCTGGAGCAGACCCGGGACGGGCTCTGGAAACACCATATATTTT
clone size: NA; D gene: NA; V gene: TRBV30; J gene: TRBJ2-2; CDR3 protein: CAWSVDLSGELFF; CDR3 DNA: TGTGCCTGGAGTGTAGATCTCTCCGGGGAGCTGTTTTTT
clone size: NA; D gene: NA; V gene: TRBV30; J gene: TRBJ1-2; CDR3 protein: CAWSVGYYGYTF; CDR3 DNA: TGTGCCTGGAGTGTGGGTTACTATGGCTACACCTTC
clone size: NA; D gene: NA; V gene: TRBV28; J gene: TRBJ2-1; CDR3 protein: CASSPGTRNIYNEQFF; CDR3 DNA: TGTGCCAGCAGTCCCGGGACAAGGAATATCTACAATGAGCAGTTCTTC
clone size: NA; D gene: NA; V gene: TRBV11-2; J gene: TRBJ1-3; CDR3 protein: CASSLDPGNTIYF; CDR3 DNA: TGTGCCAGCAGCTTAGATCCCGGAAACACCATATATTTT
clone size: NA; D gene: NA; V gene: TRBV19; J gene: TRBJ1-5; CDR3 protein: CASSIRGASNQPQHF; CDR3 DNA: TGTGCCAGTAGTATAAGGGGGGCGAGCAATCAGCCCCAGCATTTT
clone size: NA; D gene: NA; V gene: TRBV2; J gene: TRBJ1-1; CDR3 protein: CASSAQVTTEAFF; CDR3 DNA: TGTGCCAGCAGTGCCCAGGTCACCACTGAAGCTTTCTTT
clone size: NA; D gene: NA; V gene: TRBV23-1; J gene: TRBJ2-2; CDR3 protein: CASSQRSQGSDTGELFF; CDR3 DNA: TGCGCCAGCAGTCAACGATCTCAGGGGTCGGACACCGGGGAGCTGTTTTTT
clone size: NA; D gene: TRBD1; V gene: TRBV4-1; J gene: TRBJ1-2; CDR3 protein: CASSQDNRQGEGYTF; CDR3 DNA: TGCGCCAGCAGCCAAGATAATCGACAGGGCGAGGGCTACACCTTC
clone size: NA; D gene: NA; V gene: TRBV5-8; J gene: TRBJ1-2; CDR3 protein: CASSYSGRAF; CDR3 DNA: TGTGCCAGCAGCTATTCGGGACGGGCCTTC
clone size: NA; D gene: NA; V gene: TRBV28; J gene: TRBJ2-7; CDR3 protein: CATRETGFDEQYF; CDR3 DNA: TGTGCCACTAGGGAAACAGGGTTCGACGAGCAGTACTTC
clone size: NA; D gene: NA; V gene: TRBV7-2; J gene: TRBJ1-6; CDR3 protein: CASSRESSYNSPLHF; CDR3 DNA: TGTGCCAGCAGTCGGGAAAGCTCCTATAATTCACCCCTCCACTTT
clone size: NA; D gene: NA; V gene: TRBV5-1; J gene: TRBJ1-3; CDR3 protein: CASSRTVGGSQSGSGNTIYF; CDR3 DNA: TGCGCCAGCAGCCGCACTGTCGGGGGTAGTCAAAGTGGCTCTGGAAACACCATATATTTT
clone size: NA; D gene: TRBD1; V gene: TRBV2; J gene: TRBJ1-6; CDR3 protein: CASSGQGSGSPLHF; CDR3 DNA: TGTGCCAGCAGTGGACAGGGTTCGGGATCACCCCTCCACTTT
clone size: few; D gene: NA; V gene: TRBV30; J gene: TRBJ1-6; CDR3 protein: CAWSVPAGSNSPLHF; CDR3 DNA: TGTGCCTGGAGTGTACCGGCAGGGAGCAATTCACCCCTCCACTTT
clone size: NA; D gene: TRBD2; V gene: TRBV7-3; J gene: TRBJ2-3; CDR3 protein: CASSLDGALAGGTDTQYF; CDR3 DNA: TGTGCCAGCAGCTTAGATGGCGCTTTGGCGGGGGGCACAGATACGCAGTATTTT
clone size: NA; D gene: NA; V gene: TRBV24-1; J gene: TRBJ2-5; CDR3 protein: CATSDSTDYTETQYF; CDR3 DNA: TGTGCCACCAGTGACTCAACGGACTATACGGAGACCCAGTACTTC
clone size: NA; D gene: NA; V gene: TRBV5-1; J gene: TRBJ2-3; CDR3 protein: CASSLTGTWADTQYF; CDR3 DNA: TGCGCCAGCAGCTTGACGGGGACCTGGGCGGATACGCAGTATTTT
clone size: few; D gene: TRBD1; V gene: TRBV30; J gene: TRBJ1-5; CDR3 protein: CAWRGQGGQPQHF; CDR3 DNA: TGTGCCTGGAGAGGACAGGGGGGGCAGCCCCAGCATTTT
clone size: NA; D gene: TRBD1; V gene: TRBV20-1; J gene: TRBJ2-7; CDR3 protein: CSASTGGLHEQYF; CDR3 DNA: TGCAGTGCTAGTACAGGGGGCTTGCACGAGCAGTACTTC
clone size: NA; D gene: NA; V gene: TRBV5-1; J gene: TRBJ2-7; CDR3 protein: CASSSLPGGEQYF; CDR3 DNA: TGCGCCAGCAGCTCCCTCCCTGGGGGCGAGCAGTACTTC
clone size: NA; D gene: NA; V gene: TRBV28; J gene: TRBJ2-2; CDR3 protein: CASSHGGNTGELFF; CDR3 DNA: TGTGCCAGCAGCCATGGGGGGAACACCGGGGAGCTGTTTTTT
clone size: NA; D gene: NA; V gene: TRBV7-7; J gene: TRBJ2-5; CDR3 protein: CASSWDSQETQYF; CDR3 DNA: TGTGCCAGCAGCTGGGACTCCCAAGAGACCCAGTACTTC
clone size: NA; D gene: NA; V gene: TRBV19; J gene: TRBJ1-5; CDR3 protein: CASSIRWDTYSNQPQHF; CDR3 DNA: TGTGCCAGTAGTATTCGTTGGGACACCTATAGCAATCAGCCCCAGCATTTT
clone size: few; D gene: NA; V gene: TRBV9; J gene: TRBJ1-4; CDR3 protein: CASSVDGYREKLFF; CDR3 DNA: TGTGCCAGCAGCGTAGATGGGTATCGCGAAAAACTGTTTTTT
clone size: NA; D gene: NA; V gene: TRBV3-1/TRBV3-2; J gene: TRBJ2-1; CDR3 protein: CASSQDGTSEQFF; CDR3 DNA: TGTGCCAGCAGCCAAGATGGGACCTCGGAGCAGTTCTTC
clone size: NA; D gene: NA; V gene: TRBV6-5; J gene: TRBJ2-7; CDR3 protein: CASSYTGLLPYEQYF; CDR3 DNA: TGTGCCAGCAGTTACACCGGACTACTCCCCTACGAGCAGTACTTC
clone size: NA; D gene: TRBD1; V gene: TRBV27; J gene: TRBJ1-4; CDR3 protein: CASSLYATGGAQKLFF; CDR3 DNA: TGTGCCAGCAGTTTATACGCCACAGGGGGCGCACAAAAACTGTTTTTT
clone size: NA; D gene: NA; V gene: TRBV11-2; J gene: TRBJ2-1; CDR3 protein: CASSDRKRGGNEQFF; CDR3 DNA: TGTGCCAGCAGCGATAGAAAGCGCGGAGGGAATGAGCAGTTCTTC
clone size: few; D gene: TRBD2; V gene: TRBV28; J gene: TRBJ2-7; CDR3 protein: CASRLAESSYEQYF; CDR3 DNA: TGTGCCAGCAGGCTAGCGGAAAGCTCCTACGAGCAGTACTTC
clone size: once; D gene: NA; V gene: TRBV19; J gene: TRBJ1-5; CDR3 protein: CASRVPGGREPQHF; CDR3 DNA: TGTGCCAGTAGGGTTCCTGGCGGGCGCGAGCCCCAGCATTTT
clone size: NA; D gene: NA; V gene: TRBV4-1; J gene: TRBJ2-7; CDR3 protein: CASSRSGTPIGSQYF; CDR3 DNA: TGCGCCAGCAGCCGATCCGGGACACCGATCGGTAGCCAGTACTTC
clone size: NA; D gene: NA; V gene: TRBV9; J gene: TRBJ2-2; CDR3 protein: CASSEGSGELFF; CDR3 DNA: TGTGCCAGCAGTGAAGGTTCCGGGGAGCTGTTTTTT
clone size: NA; D gene: TRBD2; V gene: TRBV19; J gene: TRBJ2-5; CDR3 protein: CASSIVGASGSVGEETQYF; CDR3 DNA: TGTGCCAGTAGTATAGTCGGGGCTAGCGGGAGCGTCGGAGAAGAGACCCAGTACTTC
clone size: NA; D gene: NA; V gene: TRBV21-1; J gene: TRBJ2-7; CDR3 protein: CASSNAGGPGEQYF; CDR3 DNA: TGTGCCAGCAGCAATGCGGGAGGGCCGGGGGAGCAGTACTTC
clone size: NA; D gene: NA; V gene: TRBV29-1; J gene: TRBJ2-1; CDR3 protein: CSSRQAGNEQFF; CDR3 DNA: TGCAGCAGCCGCCAGGCAGGGAATGAGCAGTTCTTC
clone size: NA; D gene: TRBD1; V gene: TRBV3-1/TRBV3-2; J gene: TRBJ1-2; CDR3 protein: CASSGQANYGYTF; CDR3 DNA: TGTGCCAGCAGCGGACAGGCTAACTATGGCTACACCTTC
clone size: NA; D gene: TRBD2; V gene: TRBV5-1; J gene: TRBJ2-1; CDR3 protein: CASSLGGTSASYNEQFF; CDR3 DNA: TGCGCCAGCAGCTTGGGCGGGACTAGCGCCTCCTACAATGAGCAGTTCTTC